This T cell receptor beta chain was recorded in a study of blood T cell repertoires in COVID-19. Study-wide background: Acute and convalescent COVID-19 specimens originated in the United States, Italy and Spain. Nucleic acid was either cDNA or gDNA, and it came from T cells, B-cell-depleted T cells, or PBMCs.

Authors' data handling: Estimation of nucleated cell counts was performed using reference gene primer amplification. Using immunoSEQ multiplex PCR, the repertoire was profiled, and TCRdb retains in-frame clones only, with some absent. V, J and clone size reflect that table, while D and trimming were determined from the DNA. The table includes approximately 94,000 clones, approximately 90% detected once. Sequenced input: peripheral blood. The origin of this receptor is a man aged 45-65 years with active COVID-19.

In DNA, the CDR3 is TGTGCCAGCAGTCCGGACAGGGTCGCTGAAGCTTTCTTT. This gives the protein CASSPDRVAEAFF. This rearrangement joins TRBV6-5 to TRBJ1-1; TRBD1 aligns across 8 bases. CDR3 length: 13 residues. CDR1 is MNHEY, CDR2 SVGAGI, per germline. The junction had 5 bases not matched to a gene; V was cut back by 5 bases and J by 6 bases.